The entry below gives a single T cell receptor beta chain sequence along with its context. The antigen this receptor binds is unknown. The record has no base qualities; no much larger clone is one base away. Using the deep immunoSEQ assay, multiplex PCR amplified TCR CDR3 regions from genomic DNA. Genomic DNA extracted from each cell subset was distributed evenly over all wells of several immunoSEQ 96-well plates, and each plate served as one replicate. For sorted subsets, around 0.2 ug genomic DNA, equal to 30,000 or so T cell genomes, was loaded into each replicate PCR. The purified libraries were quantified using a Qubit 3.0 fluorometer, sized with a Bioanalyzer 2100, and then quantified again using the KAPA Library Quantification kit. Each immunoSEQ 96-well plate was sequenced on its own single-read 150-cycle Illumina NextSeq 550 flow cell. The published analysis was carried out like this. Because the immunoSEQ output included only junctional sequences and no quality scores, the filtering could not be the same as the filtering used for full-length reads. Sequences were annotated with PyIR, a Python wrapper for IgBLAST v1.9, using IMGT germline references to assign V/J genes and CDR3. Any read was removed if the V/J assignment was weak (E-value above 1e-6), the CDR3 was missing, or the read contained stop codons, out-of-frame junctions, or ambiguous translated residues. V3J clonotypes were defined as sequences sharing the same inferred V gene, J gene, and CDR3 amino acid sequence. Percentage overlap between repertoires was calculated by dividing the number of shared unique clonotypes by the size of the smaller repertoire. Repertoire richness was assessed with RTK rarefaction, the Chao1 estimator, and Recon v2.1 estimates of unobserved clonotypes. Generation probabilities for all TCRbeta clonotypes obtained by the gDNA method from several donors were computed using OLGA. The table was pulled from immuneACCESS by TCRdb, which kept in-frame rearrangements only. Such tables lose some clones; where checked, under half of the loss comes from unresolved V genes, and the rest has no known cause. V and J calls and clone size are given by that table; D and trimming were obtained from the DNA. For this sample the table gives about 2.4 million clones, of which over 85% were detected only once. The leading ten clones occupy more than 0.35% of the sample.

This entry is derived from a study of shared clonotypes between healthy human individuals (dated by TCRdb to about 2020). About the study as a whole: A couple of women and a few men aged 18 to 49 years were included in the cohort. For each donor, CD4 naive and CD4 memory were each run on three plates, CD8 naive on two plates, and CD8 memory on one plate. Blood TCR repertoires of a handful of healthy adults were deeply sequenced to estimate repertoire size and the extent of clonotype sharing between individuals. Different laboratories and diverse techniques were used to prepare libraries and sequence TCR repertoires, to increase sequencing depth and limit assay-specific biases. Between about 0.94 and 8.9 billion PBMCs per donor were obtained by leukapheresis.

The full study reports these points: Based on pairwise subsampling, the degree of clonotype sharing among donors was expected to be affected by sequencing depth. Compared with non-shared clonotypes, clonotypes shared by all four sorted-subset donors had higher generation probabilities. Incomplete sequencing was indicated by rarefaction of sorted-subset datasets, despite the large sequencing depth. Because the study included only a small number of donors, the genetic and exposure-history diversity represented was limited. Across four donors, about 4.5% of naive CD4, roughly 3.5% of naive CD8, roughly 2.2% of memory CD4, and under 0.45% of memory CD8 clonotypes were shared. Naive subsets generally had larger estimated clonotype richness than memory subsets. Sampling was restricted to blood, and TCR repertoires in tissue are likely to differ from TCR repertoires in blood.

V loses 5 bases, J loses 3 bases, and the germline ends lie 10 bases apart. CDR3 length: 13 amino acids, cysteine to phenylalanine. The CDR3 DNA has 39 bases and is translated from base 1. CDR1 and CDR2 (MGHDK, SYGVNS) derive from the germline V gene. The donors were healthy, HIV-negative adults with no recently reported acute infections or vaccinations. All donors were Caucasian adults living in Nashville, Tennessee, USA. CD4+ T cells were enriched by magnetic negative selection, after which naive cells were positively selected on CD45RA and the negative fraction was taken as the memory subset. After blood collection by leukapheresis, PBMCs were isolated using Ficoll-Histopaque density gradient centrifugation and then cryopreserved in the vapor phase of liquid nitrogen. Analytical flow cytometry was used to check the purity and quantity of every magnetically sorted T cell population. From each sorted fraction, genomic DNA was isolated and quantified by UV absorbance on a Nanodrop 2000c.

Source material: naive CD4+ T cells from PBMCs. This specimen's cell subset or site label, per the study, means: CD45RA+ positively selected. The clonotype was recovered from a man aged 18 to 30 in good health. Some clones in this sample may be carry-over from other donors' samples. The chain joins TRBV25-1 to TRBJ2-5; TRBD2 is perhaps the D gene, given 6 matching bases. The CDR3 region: CASSSGGKETQYF. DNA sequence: TGTGCCAGCAGTTCCGGCGGGAAAGAGACCCAGTACTTC. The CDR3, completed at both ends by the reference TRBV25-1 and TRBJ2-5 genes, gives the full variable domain EADIYQTPRYLVIGTGKKITLECSQTMGHDKMYWYQQDPGMELHLIHYSYGVNSTEKGDLSSESTVSRIRTEHFPLTLESARPSHTSQYLCASSSGGKETQYFGPGTRLLVL.